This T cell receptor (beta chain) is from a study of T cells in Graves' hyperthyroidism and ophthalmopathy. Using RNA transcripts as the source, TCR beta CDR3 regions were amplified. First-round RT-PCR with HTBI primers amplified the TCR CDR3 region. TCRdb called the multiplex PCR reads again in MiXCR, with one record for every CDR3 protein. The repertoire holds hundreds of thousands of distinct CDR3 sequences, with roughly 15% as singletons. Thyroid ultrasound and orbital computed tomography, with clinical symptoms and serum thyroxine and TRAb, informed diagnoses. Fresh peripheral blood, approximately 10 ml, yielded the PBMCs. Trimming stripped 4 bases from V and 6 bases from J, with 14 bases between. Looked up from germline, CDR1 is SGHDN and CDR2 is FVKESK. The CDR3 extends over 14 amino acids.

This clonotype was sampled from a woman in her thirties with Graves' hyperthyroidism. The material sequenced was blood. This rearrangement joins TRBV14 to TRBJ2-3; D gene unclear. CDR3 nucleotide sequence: TGTGCCAGCAGCCCGCCTCCCCTCCTGGATACGCAGTATTTT. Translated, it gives CASSPPPLLDTQYF.